This T cell receptor (beta chain) appears in the sequencing data of a study of OX40 agonist ivuxolimab in advanced cancers. Clones were sequenced by immunoSEQ multiplex PCR, and TCRdb holds only the in-frame ones, with some missing. Of about 74,000 clones in the sample, 90% to 95% were seen once. Trimming removed 0 bases from V and 3 bases from J, with 14 bases in between. The germline V gene encodes CDR1 MNHEY and CDR2 SVGAGI. CDR3 size: 16 residues. The V and J genes are TRBV6-5 and TRBJ1-1; weak D call: TRBD1 (5 bases). The sequence came from an adult with an advanced solid tumor such as melanoma, head and neck, liver or kidney cancer. Here the sequenced sample was CD4+ or CD8+ T cells sorted from blood, taken in a trial of the OX40 agonist ivuxolimab. Here the CDR3 reads CASSYSRTKGYTEAFF. The CDR3 DNA reads TGTGCCAGCAGTTACTCTAGGACAAAGGGGTACACTGAAGCTTTCTTT.